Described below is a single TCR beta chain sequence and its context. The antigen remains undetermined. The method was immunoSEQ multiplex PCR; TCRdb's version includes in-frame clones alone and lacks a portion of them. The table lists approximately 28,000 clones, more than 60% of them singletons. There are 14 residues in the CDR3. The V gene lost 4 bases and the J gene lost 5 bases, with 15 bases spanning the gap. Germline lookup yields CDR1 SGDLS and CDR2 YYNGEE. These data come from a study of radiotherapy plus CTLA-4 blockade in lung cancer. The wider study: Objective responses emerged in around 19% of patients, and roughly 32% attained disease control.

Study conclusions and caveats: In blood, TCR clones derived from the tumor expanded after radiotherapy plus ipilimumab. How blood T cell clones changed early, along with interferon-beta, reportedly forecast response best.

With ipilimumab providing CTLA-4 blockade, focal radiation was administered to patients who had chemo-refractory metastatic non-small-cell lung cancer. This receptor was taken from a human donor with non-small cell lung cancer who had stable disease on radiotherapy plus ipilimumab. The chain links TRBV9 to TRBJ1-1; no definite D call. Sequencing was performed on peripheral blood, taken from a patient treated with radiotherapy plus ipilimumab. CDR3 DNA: TGTGCCAGCAGCTCATCCCGGGGAAGAACTGAAGCTTTCTTT. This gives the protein CASSSSRGRTEAFF.